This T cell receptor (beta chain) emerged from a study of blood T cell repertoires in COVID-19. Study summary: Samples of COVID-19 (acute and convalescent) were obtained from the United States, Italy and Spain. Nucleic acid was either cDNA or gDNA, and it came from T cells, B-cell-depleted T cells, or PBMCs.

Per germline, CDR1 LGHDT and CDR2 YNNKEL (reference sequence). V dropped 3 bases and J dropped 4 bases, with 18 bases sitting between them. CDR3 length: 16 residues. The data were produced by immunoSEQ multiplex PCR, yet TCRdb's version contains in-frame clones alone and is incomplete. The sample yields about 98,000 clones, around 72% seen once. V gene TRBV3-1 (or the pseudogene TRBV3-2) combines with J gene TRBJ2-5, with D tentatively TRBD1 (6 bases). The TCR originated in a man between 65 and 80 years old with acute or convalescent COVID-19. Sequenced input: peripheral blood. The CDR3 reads CASSHSTGMGPETQYF. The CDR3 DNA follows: TGTGCCAGCAGCCACTCAACAGGGATGGGGCCAGAGACCCAGTACTTC.